The following is a T cell receptor beta chain sequence with its context. The data derive from a study of blood T cell repertoires in COVID-19. Clinical history as reported by participants underpinned cohort assignment. Donors of Cohort 3 who recovered were those that had two negative PCRs, clearance, or symptom resolution. Germline loops: CDR1 SGHDT, CDR2 YYEEEE. CDR3 size: 15 residues. V lost 4 bases and J 0 bases, leaving 10 bases between the germline ends. Here immunoSEQ multiplex PCR was the method, and the copy in TCRdb shows in-frame clones only, minus some. The repertoire holds about 330,000 clones, with 75% to 90% as singletons.

The gene calls are TRBV5-6 and TRBJ1-4, with unresolved D. Material for sequencing was PBMCs or T cells enriched from blood (not recorded which). The TCR originated in a man aged 30-40 years who had recovered from COVID-19. DNA for the CDR3: TGTGCCAGCAGCAGAGGGTGGGCAACTAATGAAAAACTGTTTTTT. Protein: CASSRGWATNEKLFF.